A selection of T cell receptor beta chains follows, all from one sample in a study of Tregs in tolerant kidney transplant recipients. Produced via immunoSEQ multiplex PCR; TCRdb's table is partial and in-frame only. The table has 30,000 or so clones, 82% seen once. Antigen specificity for these receptors is unknown. Source material: Tregs from blood cultured with allogeneic cells. These receptors were obtained from a human donor in good health. Both conserved end residues are part of each CDR3. The order of the fields is D gene, J gene, V gene, clone size, CDR3 DNA, CDR3 protein. A D gene is named only where the DNA matches it firmly. Clone size appears in some rows only: once, few, many, or a class for an expanded clone.

D: TRBD2; J: TRBJ2-7; V: TRBV19; size: NA; DNA: TGTGCCAGTAGTCCCCCAGGGCGGGGGTTAACGTTATGGTACTCGTACGAGCAGTACTTC; CDR3: CASSPPGRGLTLWYSYEQYF
D: TRBD2; J: TRBJ2-7; V: TRBV6-6; size: NA; DNA: TGTGCCAGCAGTTACGTCGTAGCGGGAGCACTCTACGAGCAGTACTTC; CDR3: CASSYVVAGALYEQYF
D: TRBD1; J: TRBJ2-3; V: TRBV5-1; size: NA; DNA: TGCGCCAGCAGCGAGGGGGCCTCAGATACGCAGTATTTT; CDR3: CASSEGASDTQYF
D: NA; J: TRBJ2-2; V: TRBV27; size: NA; DNA: TGTGCCAGCAGTTTGGGGTCACGGGGCCCGAACACCGGGGAGCTGTTTTTT; CDR3: CASSLGSRGPNTGELFF
D: NA; J: TRBJ1-5; V: TRBV6-5; size: NA; DNA: TGTGCCAGCAGGAGAGGAGGGCCGCATCAGCCCCAGCATTTT; CDR3: CASRRGGPHQPQHF
D: TRBD2; J: TRBJ2-1; V: TRBV6-6; size: NA; DNA: TGTGCCAGCAGCACTAGCGGGAGGTCAAATGAGCAGTTCTTC; CDR3: CASSTSGRSNEQFF
D: NA; J: TRBJ2-3; V: TRBV7-9; size: NA; DNA: TGTGCCAGCAGCTTGGTCGGGGCGGGCGGAAGGACAGATACGCAGTATTTT; CDR3: CASSLVGAGGRTDTQYF
D: NA; J: TRBJ2-4; V: TRBV5-1; size: NA; DNA: TGCGCCAGCAGCTTGGAGTCCCTCCCCCAAAACATTCAGTACTTC; CDR3: CASSLESLPQNIQYF
D: NA; J: TRBJ2-3; V: TRBV9; size: NA; DNA: TGTGCCAGCAGCGCATCACCGGGACTCCAGGGGGGGCACACAGATACGCAGTATTTT; CDR3: CASSASPGLQGGHTDTQYF
D: NA; J: TRBJ1-2; V: TRBV29-1; size: once; DNA: TGCAGCGTTGATGGGGGAAATTATGGCTACACCTTC; CDR3: CSVDGGNYGYTF
D: NA; J: TRBJ2-2; V: TRBV7-2; size: NA; DNA: TGTGCCAGCAGCTTAGTGGCGGGTTTGAACACCGGGGAGCTGTTTTTT; CDR3: CASSLVAGLNTGELFF
D: NA; J: TRBJ1-2; V: TRBV2; size: NA; DNA: TGTGCCACGACAGTTAACTATGGCTACACCTTC; CDR3: CATTVNYGYTF
D: NA; J: TRBJ1-4; V: TRBV5-1; size: NA; DNA: TGCGCCAGCAGCTTCCCCCGGGAGGCGAGACATTTAGGATCGAGGGATGAAAAACTGTTTTTT; CDR3: CASSFPREARHLGSRDEKLFF
D: TRBD1; J: TRBJ1-1; V: TRBV12-5; size: once; DNA: TGTGCTAGTGGTTTGGTAGAAGGGACAGGGGGTGGGGAAGCTTTCTTT; CDR3: CASGLVEGTGGGEAFF
D: TRBD1; J: TRBJ1-3; V: TRBV18; size: NA; DNA: TGTGCCAGCTCACACAATATGGACAAGACAGGGTTTGGGAACACCATATATTTT; CDR3: CASSHNMDKTGFGNTIYF
D: TRBD2; J: TRBJ2-2; V: TRBV11-3; size: NA; DNA: TGTGCCAGCAGCTTGACGGGACTAGCGGCCGGGGAGCTGTTTTTT; CDR3: CASSLTGLAAGELFF
D: NA; J: TRBJ1-3; V: TRBV2; size: NA; DNA: TGTGCCAGCAGTAGCCAATCGGGCTCTGGAAACACCATATATTTT; CDR3: CASSSQSGSGNTIYF
D: NA; J: TRBJ2-5; V: TRBV14; size: NA; DNA: TGTGCCAGCGGGTGGGGATCGGAGACCCAGTACTTC; CDR3: CASGWGSETQYF
D: TRBD1; J: TRBJ1-2; V: TRBV10-1; size: NA; DNA: TGCGCCAGAGACAGGGCGGACTATGGCTACACCTTC; CDR3: CARDRADYGYTF
D: NA; J: TRBJ2-3; V: TRBV5-4; size: NA; DNA: TGTGCCAGCAGGCCAAGAGGAGCGAGAGATACGCAGTATTTT; CDR3: CASRPRGARDTQYF
D: NA; J: TRBJ2-5; V: TRBV6-6; size: NA; DNA: TGTGCCAGCTATACGGGGGGCGTCGATGGTGGAGAGACCCAGTACTTC; CDR3: CASYTGGVDGGETQYF
D: TRBD1; J: TRBJ1-4; V: TRBV19; size: NA; DNA: TGTGCCAGTAGTCGCCCGACAGGGGTCGGGGAAAAACTGTTTTTT; CDR3: CASSRPTGVGEKLFF
D: TRBD1; J: TRBJ1-2; V: TRBV7-2; size: NA; DNA: TGTGCCAGCAGCTTAGGACAGGGGAGCCTAGCTAACTATGGCTACACCTTC; CDR3: CASSLGQGSLANYGYTF
D: NA; J: TRBJ2-7; V: TRBV11-2; size: NA; DNA: TGTGCCAGCAGCTTCCTACCTTCTAGGGCCTACGAGCAGTACTTC; CDR3: CASSFLPSRAYEQYF
D: NA; J: TRBJ1-3; V: TRBV5-1; size: medium-sized; DNA: TGCGCCAGCAGCTTGGTTCCGGGATCGGGCGCTGACACCATATATTTT; CDR3: CASSLVPGSGADTIYF
D: NA; J: TRBJ2-1; V: TRBV18; size: NA; DNA: TGTGCCAGCTCACCACTCGCCGGGGGCATCAATGAGCAGTTCTTC; CDR3: CASSPLAGGINEQFF
D: NA; J: TRBJ1-4; V: TRBV9; size: NA; DNA: TGTGCCAGCAGCCTATCGCCTGTGGAAAAACTGTTTTTT; CDR3: CASSLSPVEKLFF
D: NA; J: TRBJ2-7; V: TRBV18; size: NA; DNA: TGTGCCAGCTCACCGGCCCGCAGCTCCTACGAGCAGTACTTC; CDR3: CASSPARSSYEQYF
D: NA; J: TRBJ1-3; V: TRBV7-8; size: NA; DNA: TGTGCCAGCAGCCCTTTAACGGACACCATATATTTT; CDR3: CASSPLTDTIYF
D: TRBD1; J: TRBJ2-3; V: TRBV4-3; size: NA; DNA: TGCGCCAGCAGCCAAGATTTCGGGACAGGGTTTTCAGATACGCAGTATTTT; CDR3: CASSQDFGTGFSDTQYF
D: NA; J: TRBJ2-7; V: TRBV12-5; size: NA; DNA: TGTGCTAGTGGTTTTCGGATGGGGGGCTACGAGCAGTACTTC; CDR3: CASGFRMGGYEQYF
D: NA; J: TRBJ2-7; V: TRBV10-3; size: NA; DNA: TGTGCCATCAGGGACTCCTACGAGCAGTACTTC; CDR3: CAIRDSYEQYF
D: NA; J: TRBJ2-7; V: TRBV5-1; size: NA; DNA: TGCGCCAGCGGGACTGAGCCCTACGAGCAGTACTTC; CDR3: CASGTEPYEQYF
D: NA; J: TRBJ2-3; V: TRBV7-2; size: NA; DNA: TGTGCCAGCAGCTCTAAACTCCCCGGGCGGGATACGCAGTATTTT; CDR3: CASSSKLPGRDTQYF
D: NA; J: TRBJ1-1; V: TRBV6-6; size: NA; DNA: TGTGCCAGCAGTTCCAACACTGAAGCTTTCTTT; CDR3: CASSSNTEAFF
D: NA; J: TRBJ1-6; V: TRBV19; size: NA; DNA: TGTGCCAGTAGTATTGGGAATTCACCCCTCCACTTT; CDR3: CASSIGNSPLHF
D: TRBD1; J: TRBJ2-3; V: TRBV19; size: NA; DNA: TGTGCCACTACCGGGACAGGGGGCACAGATACGCAGTATTTT; CDR3: CATTGTGGTDTQYF
D: NA; J: TRBJ1-1; V: TRBV18; size: NA; DNA: TGTGCCAGCTCAAGACTTGTGAACACTGAAGCTTTCTTT; CDR3: CASSRLVNTEAFF
D: NA; J: TRBJ2-1; V: TRBV7-3; size: NA; DNA: TGTGCCAGCAGCTTAGGTGGGAACCTCCGGGAGCAGTTCTTC; CDR3: CASSLGGNLREQFF
D: TRBD2; J: TRBJ2-1; V: TRBV4-3; size: NA; DNA: TGCGCCAGCAGCCAAGCCGGGGGGACTAGCGTGAATGAGCAGTTCTTC; CDR3: CASSQAGGTSVNEQFF
D: NA; J: TRBJ2-2; V: TRBV27; size: NA; DNA: TGTGCCAGCAGTTCCCTCGGCCGGACGGAGGGCACCGGGGAGCTGTTTTTT; CDR3: CASSSLGRTEGTGELFF
D: NA; J: TRBJ2-2; V: TRBV11-3; size: few; DNA: TGTGCCAGCAGCTCCCGTCGTGGAGGCGGCGGGGAGCTGTTTTTT; CDR3: CASSSRRGGGGELFF
D: NA; J: TRBJ2-5; V: TRBV19; size: NA; DNA: TGTGCCAGTAGTATTAGAGGACTTGGAGAGACCCAGTACTTC; CDR3: CASSIRGLGETQYF
D: NA; J: TRBJ2-5; V: TRBV10-3; size: NA; DNA: TGTGCCACCGGGCGGACTGAAGAGACCCAGTACTTC; CDR3: CATGRTEETQYF
D: TRBD1; J: TRBJ1-6; V: TRBV7-2; size: few; DNA: TGTGCCAGCAGCCACGCCGCGGGGACAGGGTATAATTCACCCCTCCACTTT; CDR3: CASSHAAGTGYNSPLHF
D: TRBD2; J: TRBJ2-5; V: TRBV5-6; size: NA; DNA: TGTGCCAGCAGCTATTATAGCGGGGGGTTTTTGGAGACCCAGTACTTC; CDR3: CASSYYSGGFLETQYF
D: TRBD1; J: TRBJ1-2; V: TRBV5-6; size: NA; DNA: TGTGCCAGCAGCTTGTACCGGGACAGATTCTATGGCTACACCTTC; CDR3: CASSLYRDRFYGYTF
D: TRBD1; J: TRBJ1-4; V: TRBV4-3; size: few; DNA: TGCGCCAGCAGCCAAGATATCGGGACAGGCGGGGGCGAAAAACTGTTTTTT; CDR3: CASSQDIGTGGGEKLFF
D: NA; J: TRBJ2-1; V: TRBV18; size: NA; DNA: TGTGCCAGCTCACCCAAAGACAGAGGTGAGCAGTTCTTC; CDR3: CASSPKDRGEQFF
D: TRBD2; J: TRBJ2-5; V: TRBV7-2; size: NA; DNA: TGTGCCAGCAGCTTATTGCGGGGGAGGGGAGAGACCCAGTACTTC; CDR3: CASSLLRGRGETQYF
D: NA; J: TRBJ2-7; V: TRBV5-6; size: NA; DNA: TGTGCCAGCAGCTTGAGGGGCCCCTACGAGCAGTACTTC; CDR3: CASSLRGPYEQYF
D: NA; J: TRBJ1-1; V: TRBV21-1; size: NA; DNA: TGTGCCAGCCACCCGGGACAGGGGGTCACTGAAGCTTTCTTT; CDR3: CASHPGQGVTEAFF